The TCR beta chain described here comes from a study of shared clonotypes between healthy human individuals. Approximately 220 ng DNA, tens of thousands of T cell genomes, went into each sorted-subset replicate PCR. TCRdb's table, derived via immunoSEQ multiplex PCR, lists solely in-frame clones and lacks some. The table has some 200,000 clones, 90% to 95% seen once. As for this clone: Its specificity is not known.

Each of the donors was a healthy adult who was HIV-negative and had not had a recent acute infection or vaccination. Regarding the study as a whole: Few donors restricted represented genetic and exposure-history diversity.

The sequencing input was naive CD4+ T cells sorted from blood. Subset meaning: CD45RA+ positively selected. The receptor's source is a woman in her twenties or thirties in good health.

CDR3 DNA sequence: TGTGCCAGCTCACCACCGGAGGGCGGTCAAGAGACCCAGTACTTC. Its protein is CASSPPEGGQETQYF. The chain joins TRBV18 to TRBJ2-5; possible D gene TRBD2, 6 bases. V lost 0 bases to trimming and J lost 2 bases, with 10 bases between them. CDR1 and CDR2 from the germline V gene are KGHSH and LQKENI. The CDR3 extends over 15 amino acids.